This TCR beta chain was identified during a study of blood T cell repertoires in COVID-19. Looking at the study overall: Some COVID-19 samples were acute and others convalescent; all came from the United States, Italy and Spain. In each case, the material was cDNA or gDNA derived from T cells, B-cell-depleted T cells, or PBMCs.

Germline CDR1 is SGHRS and CDR2 is YFSETQ. V was trimmed by 2 bases and J by 6 bases, leaving 6 bases between them. This CDR3 comprises 11 residues. In the original processing: Amplified reference gene primers provided the basis for estimating nucleated cell counts. Method: immunoSEQ multiplex PCR; TCRdb's copy keeps in-frame clones and lacks some. From that table come the V and J calls and clone size; the DNA was used to work out D and trimming. The sample yields under 200,000 clones, roughly 85% seen once. This chain connects TRBV5-1 to TRBJ2-7, with D maybe TRBD2 (6 bases). Sequencing was carried out using peripheral blood. The TCR originated in a man aged 60 to 69 with acute or convalescent COVID-19. CDR3 sequence: CASSFSGEQYF. DNA of the CDR3: TGCGCCAGCAGCTTTAGCGGCGAGCAGTACTTC.